The 26 T cell receptor beta chains below were found in one sample sequenced in a study of cytomegalovirus exposure and HLA in healthy donors. Libraries were prepared by immunoSEQ multiplex PCR; TCRdb keeps only in-frame clonotypes and omits some of them. The sample lists more than 300,000 clones; 86% were seen once. The sample consisted of PBMCs. These receptors came from a woman aged 18-35 years in good health and CMV-seronegative.

This rearrangement joins TRBV2 to TRBJ1-6; 12 bases agree with TRBD1. From germline, CDR1 is SNHLY and CDR2 FYNNEI. The CDR3 extends over 15 amino acids. V trimming: 8 bases; J trimming: 10 bases; junction bases outside the gene matches: 9. The CDR3 here is CASGKGQGAWSPLHF. The CDR3 nucleotides are TGTGCCAGCGGTAAGGGACAGGGGGCATGGTCACCCCTCCACTTT.

The chain combines TRBV11-2 with TRBJ2-1; D might be TRBD1 (6 bases). Germline CDR1 is SGHAT and CDR2 is FQNNGV. The CDR3 is 16 amino acids. The V and J ends lost 5 bases and 3 bases respectively, with 17 bases between them. This CDR3 reads CASSQDIQGFYNEQFF. In DNA, the CDR3 is TGTGCCAGCAGCCAGGATATACAGGGTTTCTACAATGAGCAGTTCTTC.

The rearrangement uses TRBV5-4 and TRBJ2-7, with 14 bases aligning to TRBD2. This CDR3 contains 13 residues. Germline V gene data show CDR1 as SGHNT and CDR2 as YYREEE (reference sequence). Unmatched junction bases numbered 6, after V lost 9 bases and J lost 7 bases. The CDR3 nucleotides are TGTGCCACCATAGGGACTAGCGGGAGTGAGCAGTACTTC. Translating it yields CATIGTSGSEQYF.

This clone showed up just once. The rearrangement joins TRBV27 to TRBJ2-1; a weak D match, TRBD1 (6 bases). The CDR3 is made up of 16 amino acids. Looked up from germline, CDR1 is MNHEY and CDR2 is SMNVEV (reference sequence). Trimming removed 6 bases from V and 0 bases from J, with 15 bases in between. CDR3 DNA sequence: TGTGCCAGCAGCCGACTTGGACAGAGCTCCTACAATGAGCAGTTCTTC. Its translation is CASSRLGQSSYNEQFF.

The chain's CDR3 is CASSRQPETQYF. CDR3 DNA sequence: TGTGCCAGCAGTAGACAGCCCGAGACCCAGTACTTC. The J gene is TRBJ2-5, the V gene TRBV28; D is possibly TRBD1 (5 bases). Looked up from germline, CDR1 is MDHEN and CDR2 is SYDVKM. The V end lost 5 bases, the J end lost 5 bases, and 9 bases lay between the germline ends. The CDR3 runs to 12 residues.

This chain joins TRBV4-1 and TRBJ2-4; no reliable D call. Germline loops: CDR1 MGHRA, CDR2 YSYEKL. The germline V and J ends were trimmed by 11 bases and 3 bases, with 5 bases remaining between them. This CDR3 is built from 10 residues. The CDR3 coding sequence is TGCGCCGCCGGCAAAAACATTCAGTACTTC. Translated, it gives CAAGKNIQYF.

Of note for this clone: Here the CDR3 omits its conserved ending phenylalanine or tryptophan, so a read error is the likely source. Because the CDR3's place on the DNA is in doubt, the DNA is left out and the CDR3 is given as listed by TCRdb. The chain has TRBV30 and TRBJ1-2; the table's TRBD1 call for D was not verified on the DNA. Per the germline V gene, CDR1 is GTSNPN and CDR2 is SVGIG (reference sequence). With termini counted, the CDR3 has 11 amino acids. Here the CDR3 reads CAWSGPHRASI.

The rearrangement joins TRBV14 to TRBJ2-3; 7 bases are shared with TRBD1. The CDR3 length is 18 residues. Per the germline V gene, CDR1 is SGHDN and CDR2 is FVKESK. V shed 6 bases and J 1 base; nucleotides not matched to a gene: 16. CDR3 residues: CASSQTPTGIYGTDTQYF. CDR3 coding DNA: TGTGCCAGCAGTCAGACTCCGACAGGGATCTACGGCACAGATACGCAGTATTTT.

Comments on this clone: In the same sample, other DNA sequences code for this CDR3. The rearrangement links TRBV6-5 to TRBJ1-1; the D gene is possibly TRBD1 (5 bases). CDR1 and CDR2 from the germline V gene are MNHEY and SVGAGI. The V end was cut by 0 bases, the J end by 1 base, with 9 bases between. The CDR3 has 15 residues. In DNA form, the CDR3 reads TGTGCCAGCAGTTACTCGGGCCAGGGGAACACTGAAGCTTTCTTT. Its protein product is CASSYSGQGNTEAFF.

The rearrangement uses TRBV5-8 and TRBJ1-4; 10 bases align to TRBD1. The CDR3 has 15 residues. CDR1 is SGHTS, CDR2 YDEGEE, per germline. With V trimmed by 3 bases and J by 7 bases, 6 bases remained unmatched. CDR3 sequence (DNA): TGTGCCAGCAGCTCCCGACAGGGGGCGTTTGAAAAACTGTTTTTT. Its protein product is CASSSRQGAFEKLFF.

The genes are TRBV28 and TRBJ1-5; 9 bases agree with TRBD1. The CDR3 is made up of 17 amino acids. Germline CDR1 is MDHEN and CDR2 is SYDVKM. The ends lost 6 bases at V and 0 bases at J; junction bases unmatched: 9. The DNA for the CDR3 is TGTGCCAGCAGCCACCTCCGGGACAGGGATAGCAATCAGCCCCAGCATTTT. Protein product: CASSHLRDRDSNQPQHF. Complete variable domain (other parts from reference TRBV28 and TRBJ1-5): DVKVTQSSRYLVKRTGEKVFLECVQDMDHENMFWYRQDPGLGLRLIYFSYDVKMKEKGDIPEGYSVSREKKERFSLILESASTNQTSMYLCASSHLRDRDSNQPQHFGDGTRLSIL.

The CDR3 is CASWPGQQYQPQHF. In nucleotides, the CDR3 is TGTGCCAGTTGGCCGGGACAGCAGTATCAGCCCCAGCATTTT. This chain links TRBV19 with TRBJ1-5, with 7 bases lining up with TRBD1. CDR1 and CDR2 (germline): LNHDA, SQIVND (reference sequence). The CDR3 runs 14 residues. Trimming at V came to 8 bases and at J to 5 bases, leaving 9 bases not matched to a gene.

The CDR3 protein is CASSPGDTYNEKLFF. For the CDR3, the DNA is TGTGCCAGCAGTCCAGGGGACACTTATAATGAAAAACTGTTTTTT. V and J are TRBV28 and TRBJ1-4, with D tentatively TRBD1 (6 bases). The germline CDR1 and CDR2 sequences are MDHEN and SYDVKM. With 5 bases removed from V and 4 bases from J, the gap between germline ends came to 14 bases. The length of the CDR3 is 15 residues.

V is TRBV5-1 and J is TRBJ1-1; 9 bases are shared with TRBD1. Trimming took 4 bases from V and 7 from J; bases not matched to a gene: 8. The V gene's germline CDR1 is SGHRS and CDR2 YFSETQ. The CDR3 is made up of 14 amino acids. CDR3 amino acids: CASSSGDRAIEAFF. CDR3 sequence (DNA): TGCGCCAGCAGCAGCGGGGACAGGGCGATTGAAGCTTTCTTT.

This chain's CDR3 is CASTTDGSSYNSPLHF. The CDR3 DNA sequence: TGTGCCAGCACCACCGATGGGAGCTCCTATAATTCACCCCTCCACTTT. The chain has TRBV6-6 and TRBJ1-6; D call uncertain. Germline V CDR1 and CDR2: MNHNY, SVGAGI (reference sequence). This CDR3 has 16 residues. V was cut by 7 bases and J by 0 bases, with 13 bases left in between.

This clone was counted between two and nine times. This chain connects TRBV2 to TRBJ1-5; perhaps TRBD1 as D (5 bases). Germline assignment: CDR1 SNHLY and CDR2 FYNNEI. This CDR3 has 15 amino acids. V lost 8 bases to trimming and J lost 3 bases, with 17 bases between them. DNA of the CDR3: TGTGCCAGCGCCAGGGAAGGAACTACCAATCAGCCCCAGCATTTT. This encodes CASAREGTTNQPQHF.

The chain has TRBV9 and TRBJ1-5, with a tentative D call TRBD1 (6 bases). CDR1 is SGDLS and CDR2 is YYNGEE in the germline V gene. Deletions cut 4 bases from V and 5 bases from J, with 16 bases between. This CDR3 is 15 amino acids long. Here the CDR3 reads CASSNTGNPHQPQHF. CDR3 nucleotide sequence: TGTGCCAGCAGCAATACAGGGAATCCCCATCAGCCCCAGCATTTT. The full variable domain, with the rest looked up from reference TRBV9 and TRBJ1-5, is DSGVTQTPKHLITATGQRVTLRCSPRSGDLSVYWYQQSLDQGLQFLIQYYNGEERAKGNILERFSAQQFPDLHSELNLSSLELGDSALYFCASSNTGNPHQPQHFGDGTRLSIL.

J is TRBJ1-4 and V is TRBV6-1; D is perhaps TRBD1 (6 bases). The CDR3 runs to 14 residues. Germline CDR1 MNHNS, CDR2 SASEGT. The V gene lost 6 bases and the J gene lost 3 bases, with 11 bases spanning the gap. The CDR3 is CASRKGGPNEKLFF. DNA for the CDR3: TGTGCCAGCAGGAAGGGGGGGCCTAATGAAAAACTGTTTTTT.

The chain combines TRBV5-1 with TRBJ1-2, with D possibly being TRBD1 (6 bases). V gave up 5 bases and J gave up 1 base, with 12 bases separating them. This CDR3 is 14 amino acids long. Germline CDR1 SGHRS, CDR2 YFSETQ. Here the CDR3 reads CASSEGTLNYGYTF. Here the CDR3 DNA reads TGCGCCAGCAGTGAGGGGACACTTAACTATGGCTACACCTTC.

V and J are TRBV4-1 and TRBJ1-1; D may be TRBD1 (5 bases). Per the germline V gene, CDR1 is MGHRA and CDR2 is YSYEKL. Trimming cost V 0 bases and J 1 base, with 15 bases left between them. The CDR3 runs to 17 residues. The CDR3 DNA follows: TGCGCCAGCAGCCAAGATCCGGGACGGGGGAAGAACACTGAAGCTTTCTTT. It codes for CASSQDPGRGKNTEAFF.

CDR3 residues: CASSFGRDGWEQYF. The CDR3 region has the DNA TGTGCCAGCAGTTTTGGGCGGGACGGCTGGGAGCAGTACTTC. The chain joins TRBV28 to TRBJ2-7; a weak D match, TRBD2 (6 bases). The CDR3 covers 14 residues. CDR1 is MDHEN, CDR2 SYDVKM, per germline. V lost 3 bases to trimming and J lost 7 bases, with 16 bases between them.

J is TRBJ2-1 and V is TRBV6-4; 8 bases map to TRBD2. This CDR3 region has 14 residues. The V and J ends lost 0 bases and 6 bases, in that order; junction bases with no gene match: 1. Germline loops: CDR1 MRHNA, CDR2 SNTAGT. CDR3 region: CASSDSTSANEQFF. For the CDR3, the DNA is TGTGCCAGCAGTGACTCGACTAGCGCCAATGAGCAGTTCTTC.

The chain couples TRBV5-1 to TRBJ2-3; TRBD2 matches 13 bases. V lost 4 bases, J lost 6 bases, and 11 bases stayed unmatched. Germline lookup yields CDR1 SGHRS and CDR2 YFSETQ. The CDR3 runs to 17 residues. CDR3 sequence reads: CASSPRGLAGARDTQYF. CDR3 DNA: TGCGCCAGCAGCCCAAGAGGACTAGCGGGGGCAAGGGATACGCAGTATTTT.

The chain has TRBV6-1 and TRBJ1-5; D is possibly TRBD1 (6 bases). V was cut by 6 bases and J by 10 bases, with 16 bases left in between. Germline V gene lookup returns CDR1 MNHNS and CDR2 SASEGT. This CDR3 is built from 13 residues. The CDR3 DNA is TGTGCCAGCAGACAGGGTGCGGCAGAACCCCAGCATTTT. Protein sequence: CASRQGAAEPQHF.

The chain uses TRBV5-6 and TRBJ1-3; 9 positions match TRBD1. The germline CDR1 and CDR2 sequences are SGHDT and YYEEEE. CDR3 length equals 14 residues. V lost 4 bases and J lost 7; bases outside the gene matches: 6. In DNA form, the CDR3 reads TGTGCCAGCAGCCCCCGGGACAGGGAGAACACCATATATTTT. It codes for CASSPRDRENTIYF.

This rearrangement joins TRBV18 to TRBJ2-7, with D perhaps TRBD2 (5 bases). Trimming left V 4 bases short and J 4 bases short, with 14 bases between. Germline V gene lookup returns CDR1 KGHSH and CDR2 LQKENI. The CDR3 is 14 residues long. The chain's CDR3 is CASSRGQEKYEQYF. CDR3 nucleotides: TGTGCCAGCTCACGAGGGCAGGAAAAATACGAGCAGTACTTC.